These T cell receptor beta chains were read from a single sample in a study of blood T cell repertoires in COVID-19. TCRdb keeps only in-frame clones here, not all; method: immunoSEQ multiplex PCR. The profile shows fewer than 200,000 clones, about 85% of them singletons. The sequenced sample was peripheral blood. The source is a man between 60 and 70 years old with active or convalescent COVID-19. CDR3s include the opening cysteine and the closing phenylalanine or tryptophan. A D gene is named only where the DNA matches it firmly. The size of a clone is reported for some rows only, either as once, few or many, or as a class for expanded clones.

d_call: NA
v_call: TRBV12-3/TRBV12-4
clone_size: NA
j_call: TRBJ1-2
cdr3_aa: CASGSFERYGYTF
cdr3_nt: TGTGCCAGCGGGAGTTTCGAACGGTATGGCTACACCTTC

d_call: NA
v_call: TRBV6-5
clone_size: few
j_call: TRBJ1-5
cdr3_aa: CASWRGHNQPQHF
cdr3_nt: TGTGCCAGCTGGCGGGGTCACAATCAGCCCCAGCATTTT

d_call: NA
v_call: TRBV2
clone_size: NA
j_call: TRBJ2-5
cdr3_aa: CASSEALGRPETQYF
cdr3_nt: TGTGCCAGCAGTGAAGCATTAGGGAGGCCAGAGACCCAGTACTTC

d_call: NA
v_call: TRBV6-5
clone_size: NA
j_call: TRBJ1-1
cdr3_aa: CASSYSGVGGNTEAFF
cdr3_nt: TGTGCCAGCAGTTACTCAGGGGTGGGGGGGAACACTGAAGCTTTCTTT

d_call: TRBD1
v_call: TRBV9
clone_size: NA
j_call: TRBJ1-1
cdr3_aa: CASSVAVDRGDKAFF
cdr3_nt: TGTGCCAGCAGCGTAGCGGTCGACAGGGGGGATAAAGCTTTCTTT

d_call: TRBD1
v_call: TRBV5-1
clone_size: NA
j_call: TRBJ2-3
cdr3_aa: CASSLVGGLSTDTQYF
cdr3_nt: TGCGCCAGCAGCTTGGTAGGGGGCCTCAGCACAGATACGCAGTATTTT

d_call: NA
v_call: TRBV5-6
clone_size: NA
j_call: TRBJ1-3
cdr3_aa: CASSLQQGTGNTIYF
cdr3_nt: TGTGCCAGCAGCTTACAACAGGGTACTGGAAACACCATATATTTT

d_call: TRBD1
v_call: TRBV6-6
clone_size: NA
j_call: TRBJ1-5
cdr3_aa: CASSSGTGVSNQPQHF
cdr3_nt: TGTGCCAGCAGTTCAGGGACAGGGGTTAGCAATCAGCCCCAGCATTTT

d_call: TRBD1
v_call: TRBV27
clone_size: NA
j_call: TRBJ1-4
cdr3_aa: CASSERSASQGAGEKLFF
cdr3_nt: TGTGCCAGCAGTGAAAGATCGGCGAGTCAGGGGGCAGGGGAAAAACTGTTTTTT

d_call: NA
v_call: TRBV19
clone_size: NA
j_call: TRBJ1-6
cdr3_aa: CASHGGPYNSPLHF
cdr3_nt: TGTGCCAGTCACGGGGGGCCCTATAATTCACCCCTCCACTTT

d_call: NA
v_call: TRBV11-2
clone_size: NA
j_call: TRBJ1-3
cdr3_aa: CASSLEAWSSGNTIYF
cdr3_nt: TGTGCCAGCAGCTTAGAGGCTTGGTCTTCAGGAAACACCATATATTTT

d_call: NA
v_call: TRBV4-1
clone_size: NA
j_call: TRBJ2-5
cdr3_aa: CASSPQGAGAETQYF
cdr3_nt: TGCGCCAGCAGCCCCCAGGGGGCGGGGGCAGAGACCCAGTACTTC

d_call: NA
v_call: TRBV2
clone_size: NA
j_call: TRBJ1-5
cdr3_aa: CASHNAAGQPQHF
cdr3_nt: TGTGCCAGCCACAATGCGGCGGGTCAGCCCCAGCATTTT

d_call: TRBD1
v_call: TRBV2
clone_size: NA
j_call: TRBJ1-4
cdr3_aa: CASSPTGLGEKLFF
cdr3_nt: TGTGCCAGCAGTCCGACAGGGTTAGGTGAAAAACTGTTTTTT

d_call: TRBD1
v_call: TRBV11-2
clone_size: NA
j_call: TRBJ1-5
cdr3_aa: CASSLDHRTGRYYSNQPQHF
cdr3_nt: TGTGCCAGCAGCTTAGATCATCGGACAGGGAGGTACTATAGCAATCAGCCCCAGCATTTT

d_call: NA
v_call: TRBV18
clone_size: NA
j_call: TRBJ1-1
cdr3_aa: CASSPRGGLNTEAFF
cdr3_nt: TGTGCCAGCTCACCACGTGGGGGCTTGAACACTGAAGCTTTCTTT

d_call: NA
v_call: TRBV5-4
clone_size: NA
j_call: TRBJ2-3
cdr3_aa: CASSLAGFGFVGTDTQYF
cdr3_nt: TGTGCCAGCAGCTTGGCCGGGTTCGGGTTTGTAGGCACAGATACGCAGTATTTT

d_call: TRBD1
v_call: TRBV7-9
clone_size: NA
j_call: TRBJ1-2
cdr3_aa: CASSRTDRDEDFYYGYTF
cdr3_nt: TGTGCCAGCAGCCGAACGGACAGGGACGAAGATTTTTATTATGGCTACACCTTC

d_call: TRBD1
v_call: TRBV5-5
clone_size: NA
j_call: TRBJ2-7
cdr3_aa: CASSPLGTGEEQYF
cdr3_nt: TGTGCCAGCAGCCCCCTGGGGACAGGTGAAGAGCAGTACTTC

d_call: NA
v_call: TRBV5-1
clone_size: few
j_call: TRBJ2-7
cdr3_aa: CASSPGGGYEQYF
cdr3_nt: TGCGCCAGCAGCCCTGGAGGAGGCTACGAGCAGTACTTC

d_call: TRBD1
v_call: TRBV19
clone_size: NA
j_call: TRBJ1-5
cdr3_aa: CASSLGQNQPQHF
cdr3_nt: TGTGCCAGTAGTCTGGGACAGAATCAGCCCCAGCATTTT

d_call: TRBD1
v_call: TRBV29-1
clone_size: NA
j_call: TRBJ1-2
cdr3_aa: CSVELRQGADGYTF
cdr3_nt: TGCAGCGTTGAATTGAGACAGGGGGCGGATGGCTACACCTTC

d_call: NA
v_call: TRBV6-5
clone_size: NA
j_call: TRBJ1-2
cdr3_aa: CAAARRGVGYTF
cdr3_nt: TGTGCCGCAGCGCGGAGGGGTGTTGGCTACACCTTC

d_call: NA
v_call: TRBV5-1
clone_size: NA
j_call: TRBJ2-7
cdr3_aa: CASSSGPSYEQYF
cdr3_nt: TGCGCCAGCAGCTCAGGTCCCTCCTACGAGCAGTACTTC

d_call: NA
v_call: TRBV19
clone_size: NA
j_call: TRBJ1-3
cdr3_aa: CASSIGSDSGNTIYF
cdr3_nt: TGTGCCAGTAGTATCGGGTCGGACTCTGGAAACACCATATATTTT

d_call: TRBD1
v_call: TRBV15
clone_size: NA
j_call: TRBJ1-2
cdr3_aa: CATSRDRRQGNYGYTF
cdr3_nt: TGTGCCACCAGCAGAGATCGGAGACAGGGCAACTATGGCTACACCTTC

d_call: TRBD2
v_call: TRBV6-1
clone_size: NA
j_call: TRBJ2-2
cdr3_aa: CASSESLAGGTGELFF
cdr3_nt: TGTGCCAGCAGTGAAAGCCTAGCGGGGGGTACCGGGGAGCTGTTTTTT

d_call: NA
v_call: TRBV15
clone_size: few
j_call: TRBJ1-6
cdr3_aa: CATSRGLNSPLHF
cdr3_nt: TGTGCCACCAGCAGAGGTCTTAATTCACCCCTCCACTTT

d_call: NA
v_call: TRBV11-2
clone_size: NA
j_call: TRBJ2-7
cdr3_aa: CASSLGGGGAPFPAYEQYF
cdr3_nt: TGTGCCAGCAGCTTAGGAGGAGGGGGCGCCCCCTTTCCTGCCTACGAGCAGTACTTC

d_call: NA
v_call: TRBV30
clone_size: NA
j_call: TRBJ1-5
cdr3_aa: CAWSGSGRYQPQHF
cdr3_nt: TGTGCCTGGAGTGGGTCCGGGAGGTATCAGCCCCAGCATTTT

d_call: NA
v_call: TRBV6-6
clone_size: NA
j_call: TRBJ2-5
cdr3_aa: CASSLNQETQYF
cdr3_nt: TGTGCCAGCTCACTAAACCAAGAGACCCAGTACTTC

d_call: TRBD2
v_call: TRBV5-3
clone_size: NA
j_call: TRBJ2-1
cdr3_aa: CARSLGGLARTSEQFF
cdr3_nt: TGTGCCAGAAGCCTAGGAGGACTAGCAAGGACCAGCGAGCAGTTCTTC

d_call: TRBD1
v_call: TRBV27
clone_size: many
j_call: TRBJ1-2
cdr3_aa: CASSPWTGALRGYTF
cdr3_nt: TGTGCCAGCAGTCCATGGACAGGGGCCCTTAGAGGCTACACCTTC

d_call: NA
v_call: TRBV24-1
clone_size: NA
j_call: TRBJ2-7
cdr3_aa: CATRGEQGEQYF
cdr3_nt: TGTGCCACCAGGGGAGAACAGGGCGAGCAGTACTTC

d_call: TRBD1
v_call: TRBV15
clone_size: few
j_call: TRBJ1-2
cdr3_aa: CATSKDRAPNYGYTF
cdr3_nt: TGTGCCACCAGCAAGGACAGGGCTCCTAACTATGGCTACACCTTC